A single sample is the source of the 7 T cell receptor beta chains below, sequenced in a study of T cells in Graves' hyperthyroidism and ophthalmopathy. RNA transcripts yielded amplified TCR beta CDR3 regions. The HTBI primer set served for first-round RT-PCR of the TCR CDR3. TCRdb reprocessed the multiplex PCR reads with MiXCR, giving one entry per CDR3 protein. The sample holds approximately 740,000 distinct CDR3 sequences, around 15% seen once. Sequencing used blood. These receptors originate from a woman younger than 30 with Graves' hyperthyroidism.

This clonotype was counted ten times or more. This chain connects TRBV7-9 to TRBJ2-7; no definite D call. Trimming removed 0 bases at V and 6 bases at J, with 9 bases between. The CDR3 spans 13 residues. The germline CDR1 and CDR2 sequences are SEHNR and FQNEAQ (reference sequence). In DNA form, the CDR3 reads TGTGCCAGCAGCTTAGCGCAGAGTATCGAGCAGTACTTC. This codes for CASSLAQSIEQYF.

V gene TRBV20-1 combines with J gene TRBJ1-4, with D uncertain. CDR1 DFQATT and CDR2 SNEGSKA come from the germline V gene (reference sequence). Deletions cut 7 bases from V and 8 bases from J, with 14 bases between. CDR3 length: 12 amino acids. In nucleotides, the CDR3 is TGCAGTGTTGAGAGGTCGGACGAAAAACTGTTTTTT. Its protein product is CSVERSDEKLFF.

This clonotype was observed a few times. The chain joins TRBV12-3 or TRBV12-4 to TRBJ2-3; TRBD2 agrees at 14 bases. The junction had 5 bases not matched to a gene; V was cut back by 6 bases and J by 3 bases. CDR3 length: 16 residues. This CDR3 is CASRGLAGERTDTQYF. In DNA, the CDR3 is TGTGCCAGCAGGGGACTAGCGGGAGAGAGGACAGATACGCAGTATTTT.

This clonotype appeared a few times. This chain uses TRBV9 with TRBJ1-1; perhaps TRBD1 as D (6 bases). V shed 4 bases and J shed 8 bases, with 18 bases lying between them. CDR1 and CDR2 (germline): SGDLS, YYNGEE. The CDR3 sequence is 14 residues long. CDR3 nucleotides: TGTGCCAGCAGCCCTAAACCCTCGGGACAAGAAGCTTTCTTT. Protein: CASSPKPSGQEAFF.

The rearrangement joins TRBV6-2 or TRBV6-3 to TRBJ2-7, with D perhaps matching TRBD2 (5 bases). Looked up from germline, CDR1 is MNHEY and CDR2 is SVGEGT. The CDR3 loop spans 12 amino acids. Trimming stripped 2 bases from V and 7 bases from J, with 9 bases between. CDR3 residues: CASSYEADEQYF. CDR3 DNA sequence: TGTGCCAGCAGTTACGAAGCGGATGAGCAGTACTTC.

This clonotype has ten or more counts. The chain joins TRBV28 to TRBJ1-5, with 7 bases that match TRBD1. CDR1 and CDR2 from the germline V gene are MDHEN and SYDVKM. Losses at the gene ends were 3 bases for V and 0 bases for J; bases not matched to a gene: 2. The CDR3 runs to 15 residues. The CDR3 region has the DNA TGTGCCAGCAGTTTGGGACAGATTAGCAATCAGCCCCAGCATTTT. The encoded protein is CASSLGQISNQPQHF.

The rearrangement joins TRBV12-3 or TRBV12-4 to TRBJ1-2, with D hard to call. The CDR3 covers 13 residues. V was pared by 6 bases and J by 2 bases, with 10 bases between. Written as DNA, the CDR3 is TGTGCCAGCAGGTTGGGCAGCAACTATGGCTACACCTTC. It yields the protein CASRLGSNYGYTF.